The rows below give T cell receptor beta chains drawn from one sample of a study of blood T cell repertoires in COVID-19. Sequencing used immunoSEQ multiplex PCR; TCRdb keeps in-frame clones, though not all of them. The sample contains approximately 130,000 clones, about 77% of which appear only once. The sequenced material came from peripheral blood. The receptors here all came from a human donor in a cohort sampled during active COVID-19. The conserved cysteine and the conserved F or W are not part of the CDR3 here.

TRBV30	TRBJ2-7	AFSAGGSSYEQY
TRBV20-1	TRBJ1-2	SARDIYGYT
TRBV6-5	TRBJ2-3	ASSPGQGAQDTQY
TRBV27	TRBJ1-6	ASSTRTGNNSPLH
TRBV7-8	TRBJ2-5	ASPLADQETQY
TRBV12-3/TRBV12-4	TRBJ2-3	ASHQAGADTQY
TRBV7-9	TRBJ2-1	ASSLDGVEGQEQF
TRBV7-9	TRBJ2-5	ASSFQWGGRETQY
TRBV6-1	TRBJ1-1	ASSEGPDSISAF
TRBV11-3	TRBJ2-7	ASSLDQATEQY
TRBV7-2	TRBJ1-1	ASSYQGVAAEAF
TRBV18	TRBJ1-5	ASSPSGLGQPQH
TRBV7-2	TRBJ2-3	ASSLGTGYGDTQY
TRBV6-6	TRBJ1-1	ASSYGTVNTEAF
TRBV24-1	TRBJ2-3	ATSGLTRRGGDPDTQY
TRBV7-9	TRBJ1-5	ASSDIRGQGRNQPQH
TRBV27	TRBJ2-2	ASKQEIQRVGELF
TRBV6-4	TRBJ1-1	ASSARHESNTEAF
TRBV20-1	TRBJ2-7	SASRGYEQY
TRBV28	TRBJ2-3	ASSFLQGARGTDTQY
TRBV6-2/TRBV6-3	TRBJ2-2	ASSYRQTGELF
TRBV28	TRBJ1-4	ASRITGGREKLF
TRBV27	TRBJ1-1	ASSLTGGNEAF
TRBV9	TRBJ1-1	ASSADRGEAF
TRBV6-5	TRBJ2-1	ASSAPGFYNEQF
TRBV5-1	TRBJ1-2	ASKEGASNYGYT
TRBV27	TRBJ1-6	ASSLTSGGNSPLH
TRBV19	TRBJ2-1	ASTLGSGSSYEQF
TRBV9	TRBJ2-3	ASSGTSSDTQY
TRBV19	TRBJ1-2	ASSTGTGYGYT
TRBV30	TRBJ1-6	AWRPYGQSSYNSPLH
TRBV7-7	TRBJ2-5	ASSLRPLAGAETQY
TRBV5-4	TRBJ2-4	ASSLIGGSGIQY
TRBV6-1	TRBJ1-2	ASSESLTVEGNYGYT
TRBV9	TRBJ2-2	ASSDRVDLALNTGELF
TRBV19	TRBJ1-2	ASSMGGPGRTVYGYT
TRBV12-5	TRBJ2-1	ASARTSGGRNEQF
TRBV5-1	TRBJ1-4	ASSIGQSTNEKLF
TRBV19	TRBJ1-3	ASSETLAENTIY
TRBV5-6	TRBJ2-3	ASSFSGSEMDTQY
TRBV6-6	TRBJ2-5	ASSLTLRGETQY
TRBV19	TRBJ2-2	ASRRGVTGELF
TRBV30	TRBJ2-7	AWTSGGDEQY
TRBV19	TRBJ2-2	ASSITDTGELF
TRBV5-1	TRBJ1-2	ASRVTGDYGYT
TRBV10-3	TRBJ2-7	AISDRGPEQY
TRBV28	TRBJ2-2	ASSSSGAKNTGELF
TRBV11-2	TRBJ1-2	ASSFARTGPYGYT
TRBV12-3/TRBV12-4	TRBJ2-1	ASSLGGDEQF
TRBV3-1/TRBV3-2	TRBJ2-7	ASSQWTSGTYEQY
TRBV7-8	TRBJ2-1	ASSLAVSHNEQF
TRBV7-2	TRBJ2-5	ASSLVWGARGTQY